The 10 T cell receptor beta chains listed next were all sequenced from one sample in a study of T cells after yellow fever vaccination. TCRdb re-derived calls from the 5' RACE reads in MiXCR, one entry per CDR3 protein. Among about 360,000 distinct CDR3 sequences listed, 6.2% were seen once. This specimen consisted of PBMCs, obtained 5 days after the yellow fever booster vaccination. The receptors stem from a man in his thirties or forties who received the YFV17D yellow fever vaccine.

This sequence joins TRBV29-1 and TRBJ2-7; possible D gene TRBD2, 6 bases. Germline V lookup: CDR1 SQVTM, CDR2 ANQGSEA. Trimming removed 7 bases at V and 3 bases at J, with 16 bases between. This CDR3 spans 13 amino acids. CDR3 protein: CSASRLANYEQYF. CDR3 sequence (DNA): TGCAGCGCCTCAAGGCTAGCGAACTACGAGCAGTACTTC.

The rearrangement joins TRBV30 to TRBJ2-7; D not certain. This CDR3 has 14 residues. The germline V gene has CDR1 GTSNPN and CDR2 SVGIG (reference sequence). The V gene lost 1 base and the J gene lost 5 bases, with 15 bases spanning the gap. The CDR3 region has the DNA TGTGCCTGGAGTGCCGTCGGGCACGCCGACGAGCAGTACTTC. Translation: CAWSAVGHADEQYF.

The V and J genes are TRBV7-2 and TRBJ2-7; TRBD1 is a possible D gene (6 bases). CDR1 SGHTA and CDR2 FQGNSA come from the germline V gene. The CDR3 is 15 residues long. Deletions cut 5 bases from V and 2 bases from J, with 16 bases between. This CDR3 reads CASSPQGTLPYEQYF. CDR3 coding DNA: TGTGCCAGCAGCCCACAGGGCACCCTTCCCTACGAGCAGTACTTC.

This sequence joins TRBV12-3 or TRBV12-4 and TRBJ2-2; D ambiguous. Trimming removed 11 bases at V and 6 bases at J, with 31 bases between. CDR3 length: 18 residues. CDR3 nucleotide sequence: TGTGCCCTCTGTTTCTTATCACTTGATCCAATGGCGGCCGGGGAGCTGTTTTTT. Translating it yields CALCFLSLDPMAAGELFF.

The table lists this clonotype with a few counts. The V call is TRBV4-2, the J call TRBJ2-1, with 9 bases aligning to TRBD1. Germline CDR1 and CDR2: LGHNA and YNFKEQ. With V trimmed by 1 base and J by 3 bases, 7 bases remained unmatched. The CDR3 is 17 amino acids. The chain's CDR3 is CASSQGVLGQGYNEQFF. CDR3 DNA: TGTGCCAGCAGCCAAGGGGTTTTGGGACAGGGCTACAATGAGCAGTTCTTC.

The V and J genes are TRBV20-1 and TRBJ2-4, with TRBD2 identical over 9 bases. Unmatched junction bases numbered 5, after V lost 5 bases and J lost 0 bases. Germline CDR1 is DFQATT and CDR2 is SNEGSKA (reference sequence). The CDR3 length is 15 residues. DNA for the CDR3: TGCAGTGCTCATTTAGCGGGAGAAGCCAAAAACATTCAGTACTTC. Its translation: CSAHLAGEAKNIQYF.

This clonotype was observed a handful of times. V gene TRBV5-4 combines with J gene TRBJ2-5; 9 nucleotides align to TRBD1. The ends lost 4 bases at V and 0 bases at J; junction bases unmatched: 4. Germline assignment: CDR1 SGHNT and CDR2 YYREEE (reference sequence). The CDR3 has 15 amino acids. The CDR3 loop is CASSAGQGNQETQYF. In DNA form, the CDR3 reads TGTGCCAGCAGCGCCGGACAGGGGAACCAAGAGACCCAGTACTTC. The variable domain in full, with the rest retrieved from reference TRBV5-4 and TRBJ2-5, is ETGVTQSPTHLIKTRGQQVTLRCSSQSGHNTVSWYQQALGQGPQFIFQYYREEENGRGNFPPRFSGLQFPNYSSELNVNALELDDSALYLCASSAGQGNQETQYFGPGTRLLVL.

This clonotype has just a few counts. The chain links TRBV25-1 to TRBJ2-1; D is perhaps TRBD1 or TRBD2 (5 bases each). Germline assignment: CDR1 MGHDK and CDR2 SYGVNS. The CDR3 length is 16 residues. Trimming cost V 6 bases and J 4 bases, with 19 bases left between them. The CDR3 DNA reads as TGTGCCAGCAGAATCCCAAGGGACGGCCCGTACAATGAGCAGTTCTTC. It specifies CASRIPRDGPYNEQFF.

This chain joins TRBV7-2 and TRBJ2-3; D is possibly TRBD1 or TRBD2 (6 bases each). From germline, CDR1 is SGHTA and CDR2 FQGNSA. With 6 bases removed from V and 2 bases from J, the gap between germline ends came to 15 bases. The CDR3 covers 15 residues. The CDR3 DNA reads TGTGCCAGCAGAGGGGGGAGTTCGACCACAGATACGCAGTATTTT. Encoded protein: CASRGGSSTTDTQYF.

The chain employs TRBV7-2 and TRBJ1-1; D not resolved. This CDR3 region has 14 residues. Germline V gives CDR1 SGHTA, CDR2 FQGNSA. V lost 5 bases and J 6 bases, leaving 16 bases between the germline ends. CDR3 protein: CASSASEGRSEAFF. The CDR3 nucleotides are TGTGCCAGCAGCGCAAGCGAGGGTCGGTCTGAAGCTTTCTTT.